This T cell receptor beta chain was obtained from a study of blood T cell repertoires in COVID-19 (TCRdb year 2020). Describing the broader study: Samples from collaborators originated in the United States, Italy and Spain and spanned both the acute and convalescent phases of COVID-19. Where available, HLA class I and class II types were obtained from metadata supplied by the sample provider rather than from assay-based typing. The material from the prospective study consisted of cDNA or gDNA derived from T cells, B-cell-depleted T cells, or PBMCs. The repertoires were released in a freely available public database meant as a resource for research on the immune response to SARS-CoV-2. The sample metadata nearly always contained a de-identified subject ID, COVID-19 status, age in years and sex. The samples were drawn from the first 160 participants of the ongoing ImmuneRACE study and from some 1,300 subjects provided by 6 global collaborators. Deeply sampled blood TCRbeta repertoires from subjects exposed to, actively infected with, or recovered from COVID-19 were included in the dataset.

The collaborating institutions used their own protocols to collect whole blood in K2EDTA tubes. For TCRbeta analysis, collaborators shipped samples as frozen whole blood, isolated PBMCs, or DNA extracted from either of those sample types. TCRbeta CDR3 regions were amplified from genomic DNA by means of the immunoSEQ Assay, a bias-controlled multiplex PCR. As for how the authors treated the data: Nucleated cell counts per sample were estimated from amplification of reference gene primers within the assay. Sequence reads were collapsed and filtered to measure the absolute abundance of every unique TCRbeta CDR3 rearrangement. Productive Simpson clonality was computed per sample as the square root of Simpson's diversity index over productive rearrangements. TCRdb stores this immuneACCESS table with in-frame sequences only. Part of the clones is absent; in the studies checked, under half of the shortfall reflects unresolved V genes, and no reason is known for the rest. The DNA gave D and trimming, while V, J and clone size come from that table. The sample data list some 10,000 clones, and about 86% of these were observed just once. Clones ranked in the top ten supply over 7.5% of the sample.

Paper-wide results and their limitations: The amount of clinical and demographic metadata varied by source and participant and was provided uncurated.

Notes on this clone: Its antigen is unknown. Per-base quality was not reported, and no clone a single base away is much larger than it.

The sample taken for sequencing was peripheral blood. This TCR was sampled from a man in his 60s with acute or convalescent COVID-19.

The CDR3 protein is CASGNAVYEQYF. DNA sequence: TGTGCTAGTGGAAATGCGGTCTACGAGCAGTACTTC. The chain is assembled from TRBV12-5 and TRBJ2-7; no D gene call is confident. Trimming takes 6 bases from V and 3 bases from J, and the germline ends sit 9 bases apart. CDR1 is given as LGHNT and CDR2 as FRNRAP, both from the germline V gene. The CDR3 has 12 amino acids, counting the end cysteine and phenylalanine. CDR3 DNA only is kept here, 36 bases in frame from base 1.